Below, 30 T cell receptor beta chains from the same sample are listed, as sequenced in a study of shared clonotypes between healthy human individuals. Here immunoSEQ multiplex PCR was the method, and the copy in TCRdb shows in-frame clones only, minus some. The top ten clones hold about 1.5% of a sample with about 1 million clones, more than 60% of them seen once. Sequencing was performed on memory CD4+ T cells sorted from blood. Described subset: CD45RA-negative fraction. These receptors came from a young man in good health.

The chain recombines TRBV10-3 with TRBJ1-1; D perhaps matches TRBD1 (5 bases). The CDR3 consists of 13 residues. Germline CDR1 ENHRY, CDR2 SYGVKD. Trimming pared 9 bases from V and 1 base from J, leaving 12 bases between. Here the CDR3 DNA reads TGTGCCATTAGGGACGGACAGAACACTGAAGCTTTCTTT. As protein: CAIRDGQNTEAFF.

For this clone: A much more abundant neighbour one base away suggests this may be a read error. This chain joins TRBV13 and TRBJ2-7; TRBD1 is a possible D gene (6 bases). CDR1 is PRHDT, CDR2 FYEKMQ, per germline (reference sequence). The CDR3 extends over 14 amino acids. V lost 0 bases to trimming and J lost 0 bases, with 6 bases between them. The CDR3 here is CASSLGDSSYEQYF. CDR3 coding DNA: TGTGCCAGCAGCTTAGGGGACAGCTCCTACGAGCAGTACTTC.

V gene TRBV6-5 combines with J gene TRBJ2-6; D is uncertain. This CDR3 is built from 15 residues. The V end was cut by 2 bases, the J end by 1 base, with 6 bases between. CDR1 is MNHEY, CDR2 SVGAGI, per germline. The CDR3 DNA reads TGTGCCAGCAGTTACGCCAGGTCTGGGGCCAACGTCCTGACTTTC. This codes for CASSYARSGANVLTF.

CDR3 sequence: CSAHLPPAYNEQFF. The CDR3 DNA sequence: TGCAGCGCCCACCTTCCACCAGCCTACAATGAGCAGTTCTTC. This chain joins TRBV29-1 and TRBJ2-1; no clear D gene. The CDR3 is 14 amino acids. V was shortened by 7 bases and J by 2 bases, with 15 bases between the two germline ends. The germline V gene encodes CDR1 SQVTM and CDR2 ANQGSEA.

The chain links TRBV2 to TRBJ1-3; D unresolved. Germline V lookup: CDR1 SNHLY, CDR2 FYNNEI. CDR3 length: 15 residues. With 2 bases removed from V and 0 bases from J, the gap between germline ends came to 8 bases. The CDR3 region has the DNA TGTGCCAGCAGTGAACAGACGAGCTCTGGAAACACCATATATTTT. Amino acids: CASSEQTSSGNTIYF.

This chain joins TRBV6-5 and TRBJ1-2; a possible D gene is TRBD1 (6 bases). The germline V gene has CDR1 MNHEY and CDR2 SVGAGI. The V end was cut by 2 bases, the J end by 2 bases, with 9 bases between. CDR3 length equals 14 residues. DNA for the CDR3: TGTGCCAGCAGTTACGGACAGCCAAACTATGGCTACACCTTC. It encodes CASSYGQPNYGYTF.

Concerning this clone: The sample contains more than one DNA sequence encoding this CDR3. The chain employs TRBV9 and TRBJ1-1; D is ambiguous. The CDR3 sequence is 14 residues long. V was shortened by 0 bases and J by 1 base, with 7 bases between the two germline ends. The V gene's germline CDR1 is SGDLS and CDR2 YYNGEE. CDR3 sequence (DNA): TGTGCCAGCAGCGTAGGACCGGGGAACACTGAAGCTTTCTTT. Encoded protein: CASSVGPGNTEAFF.

The chain joins TRBV9 to TRBJ1-1; D is unclear. There are 13 residues in the CDR3. Trimming took 3 bases from V and 2 from J, leaving 8 bases between them. CDR1 and CDR2 (germline): SGDLS, YYNGEE. DNA for the CDR3: TGTGCCAGCAGCGAGCGAAGAAACACTGAAGCTTTCTTT. Translation: CASSERRNTEAFF.

This clone was observed a handful of times. V and J are TRBV7-9 and TRBJ1-1; 9 nucleotides line up with TRBD1. Germline values: CDR1 SEHNR, CDR2 FQNEAQ (reference sequence). This CDR3 comprises 15 residues. Losses at the gene ends were 5 bases for V and 1 base for J; bases not matched to a gene: 5. CDR3 DNA: TGTGCCAGCAGCCCCGGACAGGGGCCGAACACTGAAGCTTTCTTT. Translating it yields CASSPGQGPNTEAFF.

The chain joins TRBV30 to TRBJ1-2; D uncertain. In germline, CDR1 is GTSNPN, CDR2 SVGIG (reference sequence). The CDR3 is 13 residues long. Trimming removed 0 bases at V and 9 bases at J, with 14 bases between. The CDR3 protein is CAWSVDLSRSYTF. The CDR3, as DNA: TGTGCCTGGAGTGTCGACCTCTCAAGAAGCTACACCTTC.

CDR3 loop: CATSRDLGGQSPLHF. In DNA, the CDR3 is TGTGCCACCAGCAGAGATTTGGGCGGGCAGTCACCCCTCCACTTT. The genes are TRBV15 and TRBJ1-6; D is unclear. With 0 bases removed from V and 10 bases from J, the gap between germline ends came to 13 bases. The CDR3 contains 15 residues. Germline V lookup: CDR1 LNHNV, CDR2 YYDKDF (reference sequence).

This clone was recorded a few times. The genes are TRBV4-3 and TRBJ2-7, with a possible D match to TRBD1 (6 bases). This CDR3 has 14 residues. V lost 1 base, J lost 2 bases, and 9 bases lay in between. Per the germline V gene, CDR1 is LGHNA and CDR2 is YSLEER. The CDR3 sequence: CASSQAGATYEQYF. CDR3 in DNA: TGCGCCAGCAGCCAAGCAGGGGCGACCTACGAGCAGTACTTC.

This clone has just a few counts. V and J are TRBV7-8 and TRBJ2-7, with a weak D call TRBD1 (5 bases). The CDR3 length is 13 residues. Trimming took off 6 bases at V and 2 bases at J, with 11 bases between the two ends. Germline values: CDR1 SGHVS, CDR2 FQNEAQ. CDR3 bases: TGTGCCAGCAGGCAGGGTGGCACCTACGAGCAGTACTTC. This translates into CASRQGGTYEQYF. Variable domain in full (rest from reference TRBV7-8 and TRBJ2-7): GAGVSQSPRYKVAKRGQDVALRCDPISGHVSLFWYQQALGQGPEFLTYFQNEAQLDKSGLPSDRFFAERPEGSVSTLKIQRTQQEDSAVYLCASRQGGTYEQYFGPGTRLTVT.

The rearrangement joins TRBV13 to TRBJ2-5; 12 bases align to TRBD2. The CDR3 covers 18 residues. Germline loops: CDR1 PRHDT, CDR2 FYEKMQ (reference sequence). V shed 5 bases, J shed 1 base, and the junction held 11 bases outside the gene matches. CDR3 sequence reads: CASSRRTSGVWGQETQYF. The CDR3 nucleotides are TGTGCCAGCAGCCGTCGGACTAGCGGGGTCTGGGGCCAAGAGACCCAGTACTTC.

CDR3 DNA: TGTGCCACCAGCAGAGAAAAGGGAAATAGCAATCAGCCCCAGCATTTT. Its translation is CATSREKGNSNQPQHF. V and J are TRBV15 and TRBJ1-5; no definite D call. Germline CDR1 reads LNHNV; CDR2 reads YYDKDF (reference sequence). The V end lost 0 bases, the J end lost 0 bases, and 9 bases lay between the germline ends. The CDR3 runs to 16 residues.

V is TRBV19 and J is TRBJ1-1; D gene uncertain. Germline lookup yields CDR1 LNHDA and CDR2 SQIVND (reference sequence). Trimming left V 6 bases short and J 5 bases short, with 16 bases between. There are 14 residues in the CDR3. CDR3 DNA: TGTGCCAGTAGACTTGATGTAGGGAAGACTGAAGCTTTCTTT. Translating gives CASRLDVGKTEAFF.

The chain uses TRBV5-5 and TRBJ1-4, with 7 positions matching TRBD1. V dropped 0 bases and J dropped 3; count of bases not matched to a gene: 8. The germline V gene has CDR1 SGHKS and CDR2 YYEKEE (reference sequence). This CDR3 has 17 amino acids. The CDR3 sequence: CASSLGRYRGPNEKLFF. As DNA, the CDR3 is TGTGCCAGCAGCTTGGGGCGATACAGGGGCCCTAATGAAAAACTGTTTTTT.

The V gene is TRBV5-6, the J gene TRBJ2-1; D not resolved. The CDR3 runs to 15 residues. Germline V lookup: CDR1 SGHDT, CDR2 YYEEEE. V was clipped by 6 bases and J by 0 bases, with 13 bases between them. In nucleotides, the CDR3 is TGTGCCAGCAACCAGTGGGGTAGCTCCTACAATGAGCAGTTCTTC. It is translated as CASNQWGSSYNEQFF.

This clone was counted ten times or more. The V gene is TRBV14, the J gene TRBJ1-1; D is unclear. In germline, CDR1 is SGHDN, CDR2 FVKESK. The CDR3 contains 11 residues. V lost 3 bases and J lost 8, with 7 bases in between. The CDR3 spells CASSHVKEAFF. Here the CDR3 DNA reads TGTGCCAGCAGCCACGTAAAGGAAGCTTTCTTT. Filled out from reference TRBV14 and TRBJ1-1, the complete variable domain reads EAGVTQFPSHSVIEKGQTVTLRCDPISGHDNLYWYRRVMGKEIKFLLHFVKESKQDESGMPNNRFLAERTGGTYSTLKVQPAELEDSGVYFCASSHVKEAFFGQGTRLTVV.

CDR3 residues: CASSLDRFLTPWFF. In nucleotides, the CDR3 is TGTGCCAGCAGCTTAGATCGTTTTCTAACGCCATGGTTCTTC. The gene calls are TRBV11-2 and TRBJ2-1, with unresolved D. The CDR3 totals 14 residues. V lost 0 bases and J lost 15, with 18 bases in between. CDR1 is SGHAT and CDR2 is FQNNGV in the germline V gene.

This chain uses TRBV5-1 with TRBJ2-3, with 13 bases aligning to TRBD2. The CDR3 spans 16 residues. The germline V gene has CDR1 SGHRS and CDR2 YFSETQ. The V and J ends lost 4 bases and 1 base, in that order; junction bases with no gene match: 3. The CDR3 coding sequence is TGCGCCAGCAGCCCGGGACTAGCGGGACGCACAGATACGCAGTATTTT. The encoded protein is CASSPGLAGRTDTQYF.

The V call is TRBV18, the J call TRBJ2-3, with 14 bases that match TRBD2. CDR3 length equals 15 residues. CDR1 is KGHSH, CDR2 LQKENI, per germline. V dropped 5 bases and J dropped 7; count of bases not matched to a gene: 5. The CDR3 DNA follows: TGTGCCAGCTCAGTACGACTAGCGGGGGGGAATACGCAGTATTTT. It specifies CASSVRLAGGNTQYF.

This chain uses TRBV5-6 with TRBJ2-3, with D perhaps TRBD1 or TRBD2 (5 bases each). V dropped 7 bases and J dropped 2 bases, with 17 bases sitting between them. CDR1 and CDR2 (germline): SGHDT, YYEEEE. This CDR3 contains 15 residues. The CDR3 coding sequence is TGTGCCAGCCCCCGGGACGGCTTTTTCACAGATACGCAGTATTTT. Protein product: CASPRDGFFTDTQYF. Together with reference TRBV5-6 and TRBJ2-3, the CDR3 gives the full variable domain: DAGVTQSPTHLIKTRGQQVTLRCSPKSGHDTVSWYQQALGQGPQFIFQYYEEEERQRGNFPDRFSGHQFPNYSSELNVNALLLGDSALYLCASPRDGFFTDTQYFGPGTRLTVL.

The gene calls are TRBV6-5 and TRBJ2-7; TRBD1 is a possible D gene (5 bases). The CDR3 loop spans 13 amino acids. CDR1 is MNHEY, CDR2 SVGAGI, per germline. Trimming removed 5 bases at V and 2 bases at J, with 10 bases between. CDR3 in amino acids: CASSKTVTYEQYF. The CDR3 bases are TGTGCCAGCAGTAAGACAGTTACCTACGAGCAGTACTTC.

This clone was recorded at least ten times. The chain employs TRBV18 and TRBJ2-7, with 9 bases matching TRBD1. CDR3 length equals 17 residues. V gave up 2 bases and J gave up 2 bases; unmatched junction bases: 10. Germline CDR1 is KGHSH and CDR2 is LQKENI. CDR3 in amino acids: CASSPSNPGTGTYEQYF. In DNA form, the CDR3 reads TGTGCCAGCTCACCATCGAACCCCGGGACAGGGACCTACGAGCAGTACTTC.

The V and J genes are TRBV11-2 and TRBJ2-1, with a weak D call TRBD2 (6 bases). CDR3 length: 15 residues. V lost 5 bases to trimming and J lost 4 bases, with 15 bases between them. Germline CDR1 and CDR2: SGHAT and FQNNGV. As DNA, the CDR3 is TGTGCCAGCAGCAAACTAGCAAGGGAGTACAATGAGCAGTTCTTC. The encoded protein is CASSKLAREYNEQFF.

V gene TRBV11-2 combines with J gene TRBJ1-2; 8 bases line up with TRBD1. CDR3 length: 16 residues. Germline assignment: CDR1 SGHAT and CDR2 FQNNGV. The V gene end was trimmed by 2 bases and the J gene end by 4 bases; junction bases not matched to a gene: 9. CDR3 protein: CASSLTGDRRGYGYTF. DNA of the CDR3: TGTGCCAGCAGCTTAACCGGGGACAGGCGAGGCTATGGCTACACCTTC.

The chain carries TRBV19 and TRBJ2-7; D not certain. The germline V and J ends were trimmed by 5 bases and 1 base, with 21 bases remaining between them. This CDR3 has 17 amino acids. Looked up from germline, CDR1 is LNHDA and CDR2 is SQIVND (reference sequence). The CDR3 here is CASSVLSKRRGSYEQYF. The CDR3 DNA reads TGTGCCAGTAGTGTTCTGTCCAAGCGCCGAGGATCCTACGAGCAGTACTTC.

The genes are TRBV18 and TRBJ2-7; 8 bases are a match to TRBD1. The length of the CDR3 is 15 residues. CDR1 KGHSH and CDR2 LQKENI come from the germline V gene. J lost 6 bases, V lost 3 bases, and 10 bases had no gene match. CDR3 sequence (DNA): TGTGCCAGCTCACCCACCCGGGACAGGTCACGCGAGCAGTACTTC. This gives the protein CASSPTRDRSREQYF.

This clone was seen a few times. This chain uses TRBV19 with TRBJ2-2; D unresolved. Trimming took off 3 bases at V and 1 base at J, with 9 bases between the two ends. The CDR3 runs to 15 residues. In germline, CDR1 is LNHDA, CDR2 SQIVND (reference sequence). The CDR3 region has the DNA TGTGCCAGTAGTATCGGTAGAATGAACACCGGGGAGCTGTTTTTT. This gives the protein CASSIGRMNTGELFF. Complete variable domain (other parts from reference TRBV19 and TRBJ2-2): DGGITQSPKYLFRKEGQNVTLSCEQNLNHDAMYWYRQDPGQGLRLIYYSQIVNDFQKGDIAEGYSVSREKKESFPLTVTSAQKNPTAFYLCASSIGRMNTGELFFGEGSRLTVL.